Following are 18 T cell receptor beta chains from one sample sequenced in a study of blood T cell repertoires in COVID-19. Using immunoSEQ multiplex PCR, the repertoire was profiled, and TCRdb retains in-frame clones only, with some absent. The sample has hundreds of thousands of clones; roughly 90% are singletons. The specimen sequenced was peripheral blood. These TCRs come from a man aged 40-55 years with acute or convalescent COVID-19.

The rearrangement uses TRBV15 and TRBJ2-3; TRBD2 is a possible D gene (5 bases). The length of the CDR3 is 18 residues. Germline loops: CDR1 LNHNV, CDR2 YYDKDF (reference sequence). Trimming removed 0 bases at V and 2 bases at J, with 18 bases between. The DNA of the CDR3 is TGTGCCACCAGCAGAGATTTGGTGGGAAGCGGAAACACAGATACGCAGTATTTT. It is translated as CATSRDLVGSGNTDTQYF.

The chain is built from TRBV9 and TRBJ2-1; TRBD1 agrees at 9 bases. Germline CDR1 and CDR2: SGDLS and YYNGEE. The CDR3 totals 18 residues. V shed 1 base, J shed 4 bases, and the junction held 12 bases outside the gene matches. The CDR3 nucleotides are TGTGCCAGCAGCGTACACTACGGAACCGGGACAGGGTACAATGAGCAGTTCTTC. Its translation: CASSVHYGTGTGYNEQFF. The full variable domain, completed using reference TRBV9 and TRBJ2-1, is DSGVTQTPKHLITATGQRVTLRCSPRSGDLSVYWYQQSLDQGLQFLIQYYNGEERAKGNILERFSAQQFPDLHSELNLSSLELGDSALYFCASSVHYGTGTGYNEQFFGPGTRLTVL.

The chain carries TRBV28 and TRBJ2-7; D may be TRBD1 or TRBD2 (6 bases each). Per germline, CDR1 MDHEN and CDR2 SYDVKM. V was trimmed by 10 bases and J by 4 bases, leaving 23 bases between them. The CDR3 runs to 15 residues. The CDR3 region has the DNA TGTGCCACCAGGGGAGGACGGCCCTTGATTTACGAGCAGTACTTC. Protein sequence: CATRGGRPLIYEQYF.

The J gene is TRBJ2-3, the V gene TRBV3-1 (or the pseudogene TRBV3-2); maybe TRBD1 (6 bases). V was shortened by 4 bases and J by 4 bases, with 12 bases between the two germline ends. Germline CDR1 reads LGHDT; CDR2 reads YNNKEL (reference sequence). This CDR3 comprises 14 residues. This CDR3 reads CASSPTGPADTQYF. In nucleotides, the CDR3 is TGTGCCAGCAGCCCTACAGGGCCCGCAGATACGCAGTATTTT.

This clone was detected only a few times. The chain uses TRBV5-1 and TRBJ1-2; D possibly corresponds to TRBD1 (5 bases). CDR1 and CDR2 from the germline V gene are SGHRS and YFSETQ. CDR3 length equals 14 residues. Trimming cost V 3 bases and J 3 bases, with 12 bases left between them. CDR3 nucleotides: TGCGCCAGCAGCTCACAGATGGGGCACTATGGCTACACCTTC. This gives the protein CASSSQMGHYGYTF. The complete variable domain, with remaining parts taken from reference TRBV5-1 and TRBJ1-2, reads KAGVTQTPRYLIKTRGQQVTLSCSPISGHRSVSWYQQTPGQGLQFLFEYFSETQRNKGNFPGRFSGRQFSNSRSEMNVSTLELGDSALYLCASSSQMGHYGYTFGSGTRLTVV.

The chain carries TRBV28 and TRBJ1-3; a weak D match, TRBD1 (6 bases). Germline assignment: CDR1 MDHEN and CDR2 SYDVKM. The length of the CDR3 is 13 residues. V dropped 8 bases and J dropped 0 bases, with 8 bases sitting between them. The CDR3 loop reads CASGGFSGNTIYF. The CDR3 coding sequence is TGTGCCAGCGGGGGCTTCTCTGGAAACACCATATATTTT.

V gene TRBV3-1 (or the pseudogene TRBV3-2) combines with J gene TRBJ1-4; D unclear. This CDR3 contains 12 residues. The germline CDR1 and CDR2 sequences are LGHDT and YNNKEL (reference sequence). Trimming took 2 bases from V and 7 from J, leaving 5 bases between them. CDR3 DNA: TGTGCCAGCAGCCAACGCGGTGAAAAACTGTTTTTT. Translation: CASSQRGEKLFF.

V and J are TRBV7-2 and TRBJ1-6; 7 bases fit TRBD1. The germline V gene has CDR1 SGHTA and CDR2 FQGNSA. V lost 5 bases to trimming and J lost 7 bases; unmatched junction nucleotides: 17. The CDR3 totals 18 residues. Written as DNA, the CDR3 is TGTGCCAGCAGCCCCCGCCCCCCGAGACAGGGTGGGAATTCACCCCTCCACTTT. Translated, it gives CASSPRPPRQGGNSPLHF. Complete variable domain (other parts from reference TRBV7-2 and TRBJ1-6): GAGVSQSPSNKVTEKGKDVELRCDPISGHTALYWYRQSLGQGLEFLIYFQGNSAPDKSGLPSDRFSAERTGGSVSTLTIQRTQQEDSAVYLCASSPRPPRQGGNSPLHFGNGTRLTVT.

CDR3 in amino acids: CASSTTGGYTF. Written as DNA, the CDR3 is TGTGCCAGCAGCACGACGGGAGGCTACACCTTC. The chain uses TRBV2 and TRBJ1-2; D not certain. V lost 6 bases and J lost 8, with 10 bases in between. The germline V gene encodes CDR1 SNHLY and CDR2 FYNNEI. The CDR3 runs 11 residues.

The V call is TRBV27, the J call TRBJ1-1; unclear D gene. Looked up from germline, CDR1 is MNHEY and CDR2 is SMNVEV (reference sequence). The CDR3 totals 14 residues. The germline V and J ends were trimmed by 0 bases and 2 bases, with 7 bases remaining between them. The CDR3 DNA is TGTGCCAGCAGTTTATCAGGGAGAAACACTGAAGCTTTCTTT. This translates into CASSLSGRNTEAFF.

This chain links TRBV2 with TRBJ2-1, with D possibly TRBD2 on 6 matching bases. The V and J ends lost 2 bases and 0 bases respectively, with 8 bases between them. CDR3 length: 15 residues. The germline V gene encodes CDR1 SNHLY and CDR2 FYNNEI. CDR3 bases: TGTGCCAGCAGTGAATTGACTAGCTCCTACAATGAGCAGTTCTTC. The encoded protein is CASSELTSSYNEQFF.

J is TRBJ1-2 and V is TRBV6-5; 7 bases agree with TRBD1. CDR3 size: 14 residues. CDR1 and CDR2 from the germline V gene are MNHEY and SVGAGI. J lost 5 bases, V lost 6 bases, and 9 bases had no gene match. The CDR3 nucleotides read TGTGCCAGCAGGGCCCCTGCAGGGGGATATGGCTACACCTTC. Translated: CASRAPAGGYGYTF.

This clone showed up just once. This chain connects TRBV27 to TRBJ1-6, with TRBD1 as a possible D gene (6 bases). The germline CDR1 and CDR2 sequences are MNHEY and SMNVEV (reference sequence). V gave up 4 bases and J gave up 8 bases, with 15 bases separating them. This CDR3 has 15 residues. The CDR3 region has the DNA TGTGCCAGCAGTTCGACAGGCCTGGGGTATTCACCCCTCCACTTT. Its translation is CASSSTGLGYSPLHF.

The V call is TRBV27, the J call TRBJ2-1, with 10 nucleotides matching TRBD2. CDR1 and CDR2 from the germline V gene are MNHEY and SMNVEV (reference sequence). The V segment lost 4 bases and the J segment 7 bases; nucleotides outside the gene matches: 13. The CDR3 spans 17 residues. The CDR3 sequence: CASSWASGRPGINEQFF. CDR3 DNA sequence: TGTGCCAGCAGTTGGGCTAGCGGGAGACCCGGTATAAATGAGCAGTTCTTC.

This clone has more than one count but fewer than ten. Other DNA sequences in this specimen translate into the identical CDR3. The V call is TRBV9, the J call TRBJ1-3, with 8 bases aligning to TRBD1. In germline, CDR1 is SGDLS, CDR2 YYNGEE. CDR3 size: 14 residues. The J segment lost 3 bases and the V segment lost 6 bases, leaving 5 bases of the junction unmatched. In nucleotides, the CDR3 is TGTGCCAGCACCGGGACAGGTAGTGGAAACACCATATATTTT. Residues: CASTGTGSGNTIYF.

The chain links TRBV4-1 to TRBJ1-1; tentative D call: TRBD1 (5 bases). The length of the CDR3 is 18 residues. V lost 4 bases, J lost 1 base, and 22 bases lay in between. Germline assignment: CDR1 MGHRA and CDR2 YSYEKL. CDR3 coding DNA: TGCGCCAGCAGCCCCCGTTCAAACCTGGGTAGGGGGAACACTGAAGCTTTCTTT. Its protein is CASSPRSNLGRGNTEAFF.

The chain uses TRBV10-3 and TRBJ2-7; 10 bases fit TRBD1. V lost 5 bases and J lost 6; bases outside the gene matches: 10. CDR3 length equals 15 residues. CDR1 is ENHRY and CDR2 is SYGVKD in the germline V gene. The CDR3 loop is CAISTTGTGESEQYF. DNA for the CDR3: TGTGCCATCAGTACTACGGGGACAGGGGAGTCCGAGCAGTACTTC.

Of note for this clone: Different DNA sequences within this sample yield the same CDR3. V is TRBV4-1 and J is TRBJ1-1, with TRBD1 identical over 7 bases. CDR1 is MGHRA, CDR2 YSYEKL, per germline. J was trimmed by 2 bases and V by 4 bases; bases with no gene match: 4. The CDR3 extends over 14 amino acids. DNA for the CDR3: TGCGCCAGCAGCCCCAGGACAGGTAACACTGAAGCTTTCTTT. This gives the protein CASSPRTGNTEAFF.